This TCR beta chain came from a study of shared clonotypes between healthy human individuals. The overall study: A couple of female and a few male donors aged 18 to 49 were enrolled. Study outcomes and limitations: Measured sharing among donors was expected to vary with sequencing depth.

Extraction of genomic DNA in unsorted samples used approximately 100 million PBMCs. Of note for this clone: Its cognate antigen is unknown.

The protocol was immunoSEQ multiplex PCR, while the TCRdb copy is restricted to in-frame clones and leaves out a portion. The repertoire has hundreds of thousands of clones, more than 75% of them found once; the top ten carry 13%. Trimming left V 1 base short and J 2 bases short, with 12 bases between. CDR1 and CDR2 (germline): LNHDA, SQIVND (reference sequence). This CDR3 contains 16 residues. This sequence was found in a woman in her thirties or forties in good health. Some clones in this sample may be carry-over from other donors' samples. The chain combines TRBV19 with TRBJ1-5; unclear D gene. What was sequenced was PBMCs. The DNA of the CDR3 is TGTGCCAGTAGTATAGTCCAGGCCGTGGGCAATCAGCCCCAGCATTTT. This gives the protein CASSIVQAVGNQPQHF. Based on the CDR3 plus reference TRBV19 and TRBJ1-5, the full variable domain is DGGITQSPKYLFRKEGQNVTLSCEQNLNHDAMYWYRQDPGQGLRLIYYSQIVNDFQKGDIAEGYSVSREKKESFPLTVTSAQKNPTAFYLCASSIVQAVGNQPQHFGDGTRLSIL.